These 5 T cell receptor beta chains were sequenced from one sample in a study of T cell changes during pregnancy in multiple sclerosis. Assay: immunoSEQ multiplex PCR; the TCRdb copy retains only in-frame clones and omits some. The sample includes about 42,000 clones, 75% to 95% of them seen just once. The material sequenced was CD4+ T cells from peripheral blood mononuclear cells, taken in the second trimester of pregnancy. These receptors all come from a female donor in good health, enrolled as a control in a pregnancy study.

CDR3 DNA: TGTGCCAGCAGCCATTTGGACAGGGGAACCACCGGGGAGCTGTTTTTT. Translating gives CASSHLDRGTTGELFF. The chain recombines TRBV14 with TRBJ2-2; 9 nucleotides line up with TRBD1. Losses at the gene ends were 3 bases for V and 4 bases for J; bases not matched to a gene: 6. Germline V gene sequence: CDR1 SGHDN, CDR2 FVKESK. The CDR3 has 16 amino acids.

This chain joins TRBV5-4 and TRBJ1-2; 7 bases map to TRBD1. The J segment lost 4 bases and the V segment lost 0 bases, leaving 9 bases of the junction unmatched. Germline CDR1 and CDR2: SGHNT and YYREEE (reference sequence). The CDR3 extends over 16 amino acids. In nucleotides, the CDR3 is TGTGCCAGCAGCTTGGGGAACAGGGGTTGGGCCTATGGCTACACCTTC. Protein: CASSLGNRGWAYGYTF.

J is TRBJ2-3 and V is TRBV7-3, with 13 bases matching TRBD2. The CDR3 covers 18 residues. The junction had 14 bases not matched to a gene; V was cut back by 5 bases and J by 6 bases. Germline loops: CDR1 SGHTA, CDR2 FQGTGA. The CDR3 region has the DNA TGTGCCAGCAGCCCTACCCCGGTACTAGCGGGAGGGCCGGATACGCAGTATTTT. This translates into CASSPTPVLAGGPDTQYF.

This clone occurred once. The chain uses TRBV6-1 and TRBJ2-3, with a weak D call TRBD2 (6 bases). Trimming left V 7 bases short and J 4 bases short, with 12 bases between. The germline V gene encodes CDR1 MNHNS and CDR2 SASEGT. CDR3 length: 13 amino acids. The DNA of the CDR3 is TGTGCCAGCACTCCCGGAGGGGCAGATACGCAGTATTTT. Protein: CASTPGGADTQYF.

V usage is TRBV7-9 and J usage is TRBJ2-5; TRBD2 aligns across 9 bases. The CDR3 consists of 16 residues. J gave up 5 bases and V 1 base, and 8 bases lay outside the gene matches. Germline lookup yields CDR1 SEHNR and CDR2 FQNEAQ (reference sequence). The CDR3 spells CASSLGAGGSQETQYF. In nucleotides, the CDR3 is TGTGCCAGCAGCTTAGGGGCGGGGGGGTCCCAGGAGACCCAGTACTTC.